This entry is about one TCR beta chain. Its antigen remains unidentified. The data were obtained in a study of identical twins' blood T cells. Study processing details: Per-library CDR3 reads ranged roughly 2 to 3.6 million; clonotypes, ~85,000 to ~500,000. TCRdb reprocessed the 5' RACE reads with MiXCR, giving one entry per CDR3 protein. The V and J calls follow TCRdb's processing rather than the paper's. Of 350,000 to 400,000 distinct CDR3 sequences in the sample, about 28% were seen once. Donors were six healthy women in three monozygous twin pairs. All three twin pairs grew up together with likely shared infections and vaccines. Study results and caveats: Mainly, cloneset size products determined shared clonotypes, twins included.

This TCR derives from a woman aged 18-55 years in good health. The material sequenced was PBMCs.

CDR3 sequence: CASSLAPDPLVILVVDEQFF. In DNA form, the CDR3 reads TGTGCCAGCAGCTTAGCGCCTGACCCCCTGGTGATTTTGGTCGTAGATGAGCAGTTCTTC. The V gene is TRBV7-2, the J gene TRBJ2-1, with D unresolved. The CDR3 loop spans 20 amino acids. The ends were cut back, 0 bases at V and 8 bases at J, with 29 bases in the middle. The germline V gene encodes CDR1 SGHTA and CDR2 FQGNSA.